The next 27 T cell receptor beta chains were all read from a single sample in a study of blood T cell repertoires in COVID-19. Measured with immunoSEQ multiplex PCR; TCRdb has only the in-frame clones, and not every one. The sample shows some 180,000 clones, 90% of them seen only once. The sequenced sample consisted of peripheral blood. These receptors originate from a man aged 50 or older with acute or convalescent COVID-19.

This sequence joins TRBV11-2 and TRBJ1-4; TRBD1 matches at 7 bases. Germline CDR1 SGHAT, CDR2 FQNNGV. The CDR3 contains 16 residues. After removal of 3 bases from V and 8 bases from J, the junction contained 12 bases not matched to a gene. CDR3 DNA: TGTGCCAGCAGCTTTCACTTCGGACAGGCCCTGGAAAAACTGTTTTTT. Translation: CASSFHFGQALEKLFF.

The rearrangement links TRBV12-3 or TRBV12-4 to TRBJ1-2; TRBD1 is a possible D gene (5 bases). V was shortened by 1 base and J by 7 bases, with 7 bases between the two germline ends. CDR3 length: 12 residues. CDR3 sequence reads: CASSLGGRGYTF. CDR3 nucleotide sequence: TGTGCCAGCAGTTTAGGGGGCCGTGGCTACACCTTC.

The chain carries TRBV5-6 and TRBJ1-1; D is unclear. The V gene lost 2 bases and the J gene lost 7 bases, with 15 bases spanning the gap. CDR1 is SGHDT and CDR2 is YYEEEE in the germline V gene. The CDR3 totals 14 residues. The CDR3 loop reads CASSLIDGGDEAFF. The CDR3 DNA reads TGTGCCAGCAGCTTAATCGATGGAGGCGATGAAGCTTTCTTT.

The V gene is TRBV10-3, the J gene TRBJ2-1; possible D gene TRBD2, 6 bases. From germline, CDR1 is ENHRY and CDR2 SYGVKD. The CDR3 has 13 residues. V was trimmed by 4 bases and J by 6 bases, leaving 10 bases between them. The CDR3 region is CAISGGGSNEQFF. For the CDR3, the DNA is TGTGCCATCAGTGGTGGGGGGAGCAATGAGCAGTTCTTC.

J is TRBJ2-1 and V is TRBV6-6, with TRBD2 as a possible D gene (5 bases). Trimming cost V 3 bases and J 4 bases, with 13 bases left between them. The CDR3 has 15 residues. Germline V gene lookup returns CDR1 MNHNY and CDR2 SVGAGI (reference sequence). CDR3 sequence reads: CASSYPGFQYNEQFF. For the CDR3, the DNA is TGTGCCAGCAGTTATCCGGGGTTCCAGTACAATGAGCAGTTCTTC.

V gene TRBV29-1 combines with J gene TRBJ2-7; TRBD2 agrees at 11 bases. The ends lost 4 bases at V and 2 bases at J; junction bases unmatched: 7. This CDR3 is 15 amino acids long. Germline V gene data show CDR1 as SQVTM and CDR2 as ANQGSEA. The CDR3 region is CSVVVGTSGTYEQYF. CDR3 bases: TGCAGCGTTGTTGTCGGGACTAGCGGTACCTACGAGCAGTACTTC.

This clone was seen just once. V and J are TRBV3-1 (or the pseudogene TRBV3-2) and TRBJ2-3, with D maybe TRBD2 (5 bases). The CDR3 is 14 residues long. CDR1 is LGHDT and CDR2 is YNNKEL in the germline V gene (reference sequence). Trimming stripped 4 bases from V and 1 base from J, with 9 bases between. The CDR3: CASSPDGGTDTQYF. CDR3 nucleotides: TGTGCCAGCAGCCCGGACGGGGGCACAGATACGCAGTATTTT.

This clone has a handful of counts. The chain recombines TRBV3-1 (or the pseudogene TRBV3-2) with TRBJ2-3; D is perhaps TRBD1 (6 bases). The V gene's germline CDR1 is LGHDT and CDR2 YNNKEL (reference sequence). Deletions cut 3 bases from V and 6 bases from J, with 10 bases between. This CDR3 contains 13 residues. The DNA of the CDR3 is TGTGCCAGCAGCCAGGCAGGGGTTGATACGCAGTATTTT. It encodes CASSQAGVDTQYF.

The chain is built from TRBV7-9 and TRBJ1-1; D unclear. The CDR3 spans 13 residues. The V gene lost 2 bases and the J gene lost 1 base, with 5 bases spanning the gap. Germline V gene data show CDR1 as SEHNR and CDR2 as FQNEAQ (reference sequence). As DNA, the CDR3 is TGTGCCAGCAGCTTAAGAGCGAACACTGAAGCTTTCTTT. Protein sequence: CASSLRANTEAFF.

The V gene is TRBV3-1 (or the pseudogene TRBV3-2), the J gene TRBJ2-3; TRBD2 matches at 14 bases. The CDR3 covers 19 residues. Germline CDR1 is LGHDT and CDR2 is YNNKEL (reference sequence). V shed 3 bases and J 2 bases; nucleotides not matched to a gene: 10. CDR3 in amino acids: CASSQLGTSGGPNTDTQYF. The CDR3 coding sequence is TGTGCCAGCAGCCAGCTGGGGACTAGCGGGGGCCCAAACACAGATACGCAGTATTTT.

The chain recombines TRBV5-1 with TRBJ1-5; D is unresolved. Germline CDR1 is SGHRS and CDR2 is YFSETQ. The CDR3 has 15 amino acids. Trimming stripped 0 bases from V and 6 bases from J, with 13 bases between. The CDR3 DNA reads TGCGCCAGCAGCTTGGGTGACGGAGCAAGTCAGCCCCAGCATTTT. As protein: CASSLGDGASQPQHF.

This clone was recorded once. The genes are TRBV6-2 or TRBV6-3 and TRBJ2-2; D is ambiguous. Germline CDR1 and CDR2: MNHEY and SVGEGT. The V end was cut by 4 bases, the J end by 0 bases, with 9 bases between. The CDR3 runs 15 residues. CDR3 amino acids: CASSFAGPNTGELFF. The CDR3 DNA reads as TGTGCCAGCAGTTTCGCAGGCCCGAACACCGGGGAGCTGTTTTTT.

The rearrangement links TRBV7-2 to TRBJ2-5; 7 bases agree with TRBD2. The V segment lost 6 bases and the J segment 7 bases; nucleotides outside the gene matches: 8. CDR1 and CDR2 (germline): SGHTA, FQGNSA. The length of the CDR3 is 13 residues. For the CDR3, the DNA is TGTGCCAGCAGTTCAGCGGGGAGGGGGACCCAGTACTTC. It encodes CASSSAGRGTQYF.

This rearrangement joins TRBV7-3 to TRBJ2-6; possible D gene TRBD1, 6 bases. CDR1 is SGHTA, CDR2 FQGTGA, per germline. This CDR3 has 18 amino acids. V lost 0 bases and J 0 bases, leaving 12 bases between the germline ends. CDR3: CASSLTGIQGSGANVLTF. In nucleotides, the CDR3 is TGTGCCAGCAGCTTAACCGGAATACAGGGCTCTGGGGCCAACGTCCTGACTTTC.

V gene TRBV7-2 combines with J gene TRBJ2-3; 12 bases are shared with TRBD2. Germline lookup yields CDR1 SGHTA and CDR2 FQGNSA. With 5 bases clipped from V and 8 bases from J, the junction kept 11 bases outside the gene matches. The CDR3 runs 16 residues. CDR3 amino acids: CASSPTGTSGLGTQYF. In DNA, the CDR3 is TGTGCCAGCAGCCCGACCGGGACTAGCGGGTTGGGTACGCAGTATTTT.

The J gene is TRBJ2-7, the V gene TRBV28; D remains ambiguous. The CDR3 runs 12 residues. Germline assignment: CDR1 MDHEN and CDR2 SYDVKM. V was cut by 3 bases and J by 3 bases, with 6 bases left in between. CDR3 sequence (DNA): TGTGCCAGCAGTTTTTCTCGCTACGAGCAGTACTTC. Protein sequence: CASSFSRYEQYF. Full variable domain (outside the CDR3, taken from reference TRBV28 and TRBJ2-7): DVKVTQSSRYLVKRTGEKVFLECVQDMDHENMFWYRQDPGLGLRLIYFSYDVKMKEKGDIPEGYSVSREKKERFSLILESASTNQTSMYLCASSFSRYEQYFGPGTRLTVT.

This clone was seen a handful of times. CDR3 coding DNA: TGTGCCAGCATCCTGCGGGAGATGTACGAGCAGTACTTC. Translation: CASILREMYEQYF. The J gene is TRBJ2-7, the V gene TRBV2; 7 bases line up with TRBD2. This CDR3 spans 13 amino acids. J gave up 4 bases and V 7 bases, and 7 bases lay outside the gene matches. Germline V gives CDR1 SNHLY, CDR2 FYNNEI.

The chain links TRBV3-1 (or the pseudogene TRBV3-2) to TRBJ2-5; D unclear. Trimming removed 1 base from V and 2 bases from J, with 8 bases in between. The CDR3 totals 14 residues. The germline V gene encodes CDR1 LGHDT and CDR2 YNNKEL (reference sequence). CDR3 in DNA: TGTGCCAGCAGCCAAGGTAGTTGGCAAGAGACCCAGTACTTC. It encodes CASSQGSWQETQYF.

V and J are TRBV28 and TRBJ1-4; D might be TRBD1 (6 bases). Germline V gives CDR1 MDHEN, CDR2 SYDVKM. Trimming took 1 base from V and 6 from J, leaving 9 bases between them. There are 14 residues in the CDR3. The CDR3 DNA follows: TGTGCCAGCAGTTTATCGCAGGGGTATGAAAAACTGTTTTTT. Translating gives CASSLSQGYEKLFF.

The chain is built from TRBV6-2 or TRBV6-3 and TRBJ1-5; D remains ambiguous. V was cut by 2 bases and J by 11 bases, with 13 bases left in between. This CDR3 spans 13 amino acids. Germline assignment: CDR1 MNHEY and CDR2 SVGEGT. This CDR3 is CASSYRSDGTQHF. In DNA, the CDR3 is TGTGCCAGCAGTTACCGGTCTGACGGGACCCAGCATTTT.

The J gene is TRBJ1-5, the V gene TRBV30; D uncertain. Germline assignment: CDR1 GTSNPN and CDR2 SVGIG (reference sequence). V was cut by 0 bases and J by 3 bases, with 12 bases left in between. The CDR3 runs to 15 residues. The CDR3 DNA reads TGTGCCTGGAGTGTCAAACACAGATTCAATCAGCCCCAGCATTTT. This codes for CAWSVKHRFNQPQHF.

This clone was seen a single time. The V and J genes are TRBV7-8 and TRBJ1-2; D not resolved. Between the trimmed V and J ends, which lost 5 bases and 4 bases, there was a span of 8 bases. The CDR3 length is 12 residues. Germline V gives CDR1 SGHVS, CDR2 FQNEAQ. The CDR3 DNA reads as TGTGCCAGCAGCCTGAGGGTCTATGGCTACACCTTC. Translating it yields CASSLRVYGYTF.

V gene TRBV30 combines with J gene TRBJ1-6, with 9 bases aligning to TRBD1. This CDR3 comprises 14 residues. Germline V gene data show CDR1 as GTSNPN and CDR2 as SVGIG (reference sequence). J gave up 9 bases and V 7 bases, and 10 bases lay outside the gene matches. This CDR3 reads CAFSTGTGSSPLHF. CDR3 in DNA: TGTGCCTTCTCGACCGGGACAGGGAGTTCACCCCTCCACTTT.

The table lists this clone with a count of one. CDR3: CATGGADTEAFF. For the CDR3, the DNA is TGTGCCACGGGGGGCGCGGACACTGAAGCTTTCTTT. The rearrangement links TRBV10-3 to TRBJ1-1; a weak D match, TRBD1 (6 bases). V lost 10 bases and J 3 bases, leaving 12 bases between the germline ends. CDR3 size: 12 residues. From germline, CDR1 is ENHRY and CDR2 SYGVKD.

This chain connects TRBV27 to TRBJ1-4; weak D call: TRBD1 (6 bases). Germline V gives CDR1 MNHEY, CDR2 SMNVEV (reference sequence). The V and J ends lost 2 bases and 5 bases respectively, with 18 bases between them. There are 17 residues in the CDR3. The CDR3 nucleotides are TGTGCCAGCAGTTTACTTAGACCGACAGGTTCCAATGAAAAACTGTTTTTT. Translating gives CASSLLRPTGSNEKLFF.

The chain has TRBV28 and TRBJ2-7, with D possibly TRBD1 on 6 matching bases. V was shortened by 6 bases and J by 3 bases, with 9 bases between the two germline ends. The V gene's germline CDR1 is MDHEN and CDR2 SYDVKM. This CDR3 region has 12 residues. CDR3 protein: CASSRTVYEQYF. The CDR3 DNA reads as TGTGCCAGCAGCCGGACAGTCTACGAGCAGTACTTC.

The chain is built from TRBV5-1 and TRBJ2-5, with no clear D. Trimming left V 4 bases short and J 2 bases short, with 6 bases between. Germline CDR1 is SGHRS and CDR2 is YFSETQ. This CDR3 is 12 amino acids long. The CDR3 protein is CASSVQQETQYF. The CDR3 nucleotides read TGCGCCAGCAGCGTTCAACAAGAGACCCAGTACTTC.